One sample yielded the 14 T cell receptor beta chains listed below, sequenced in a study of blood T cell repertoires in COVID-19 (dated by TCRdb to 2020 to 2022). Library generation was performed with the immunoSEQ multiplex PCR assay. Here the immuneACCESS table is served through TCRdb, limited to in-frame sequences with V and J called. Missing clones are a known gap in these copies; in checked studies unresolved V genes cover under half, and the rest lacks a known reason. The table for this sample lists under 250,000 clones; more than 75% of them were counted only once. Approximately 6% of the sample is in the top ten clones. The sample comprised peripheral blood. These receptor sequences come from a woman aged 80 or older with COVID-19, enrolled during active disease.

The J gene is TRBJ1-1, the V gene TRBV5-1; perhaps TRBD1 as D (6 bases). This CDR3 comprises 15 residues. With 0 bases removed from V and 4 bases from J, the gap between germline ends came to 13 bases. Looked up from germline, CDR1 is SGHRS and CDR2 is YFSETQ. CDR3 sequence: CASSLAGTPGTEAFF. CDR3 coding DNA: TGCGCCAGCAGCTTGGCCGGGACACCGGGCACTGAAGCTTTCTTT. Combining the CDR3 with reference TRBV5-1 and TRBJ1-1 gives the whole variable domain KAGVTQTPRYLIKTRGQQVTLSCSPISGHRSVSWYQQTPGQGLQFLFEYFSETQRNKGNFPGRFSGRQFSNSRSEMNVSTLELGDSALYLCASSLAGTPGTEAFFGQGTRLTVV.

The gene calls are TRBV5-1 and TRBJ2-3; maybe TRBD2 (6 bases). Germline V gene sequence: CDR1 SGHRS, CDR2 YFSETQ. Trimming cost V 4 bases and J 8 bases, with 14 bases left between them. The CDR3 totals 13 residues. CDR3 sequence: CASSTVGGGTQYF. The DNA for the CDR3 is TGCGCCAGCAGCACCGTGGGGGGAGGTACGCAGTATTTT. Combining the CDR3 with reference TRBV5-1 and TRBJ2-3 gives the whole variable domain KAGVTQTPRYLIKTRGQQVTLSCSPISGHRSVSWYQQTPGQGLQFLFEYFSETQRNKGNFPGRFSGRQFSNSRSEMNVSTLELGDSALYLCASSTVGGGTQYFGPGTRLTVL.

V gene TRBV2 combines with J gene TRBJ2-5; a weak D match, TRBD1 (6 bases). Per the germline V gene, CDR1 is SNHLY and CDR2 is FYNNEI. CDR3 length equals 14 residues. V gave up 4 bases and J gave up 4 bases, with 13 bases separating them. The CDR3 protein is CASSGVRGRETQYF. The CDR3 DNA reads as TGTGCCAGCAGTGGAGTCAGGGGAAGAGAGACCCAGTACTTC.

The V gene is TRBV6-6, the J gene TRBJ1-1; 8 nucleotides align to TRBD1. V trimming: 2 bases; J trimming: 7 bases; junction bases outside the gene matches: 3. This CDR3 region has 13 residues. Germline V gene data show CDR1 as MNHNY and CDR2 as SVGAGI (reference sequence). Here the CDR3 DNA reads TGTGCCAGCAGTTACGGGACAGGTCTTGAAGCTTTCTTT. It translates to CASSYGTGLEAFF.

The rearrangement joins TRBV6-5 to TRBJ1-4, with 10 bases matching TRBD1. The germline gives CDR1 MNHEY, CDR2 SVGAGI. After removal of 1 base from V and 8 bases from J, the junction contained 4 bases not matched to a gene. The CDR3 totals 15 residues. In nucleotides, the CDR3 is TGTGCCAGCAGTTACTGGACAGGGGGGGAGGAAAAACTGTTTTTT. Translation: CASSYWTGGEEKLFF.

This sequence joins TRBV3-1 (or the pseudogene TRBV3-2) and TRBJ2-2; TRBD2 might be the D (6 bases). Trimming took 3 bases from V and 3 from J, leaving 8 bases between them. CDR1 is LGHDT, CDR2 YNNKEL, per germline (reference sequence). There are 14 residues in the CDR3. The CDR3 region has the DNA TGTGCCAGCAGCCAGTGGGGGGACACCGGGGAGCTGTTTTTT. It is translated as CASSQWGDTGELFF.

This clone was seen just once. V is TRBV6-1 and J is TRBJ1-5; 8 nucleotides line up with TRBD1. The CDR3 is made up of 15 amino acids. CDR1 and CDR2 from the germline V gene are MNHNS and SASEGT. The J segment lost 2 bases and the V segment lost 5 bases, leaving 5 bases of the junction unmatched. CDR3 sequence: CASSSGTGRNQPQHF. The CDR3 nucleotides are TGTGCCAGCAGTTCCGGGACAGGACGCAATCAGCCCCAGCATTTT.

This chain links TRBV10-3 with TRBJ2-1; possible D gene TRBD1, 6 bases. V was shortened by 3 bases and J by 7 bases, with 16 bases between the two germline ends. Germline-derived CDR1 and CDR2 are ENHRY and SYGVKD. The CDR3 extends over 15 amino acids. The CDR3 spells CAISEGGSRGNEQFF. In DNA form, the CDR3 reads TGTGCCATCAGTGAAGGGGGTAGTAGGGGGAATGAGCAGTTCTTC.

This chain connects TRBV9 to TRBJ1-3, with a possible D match to TRBD1 (5 bases). This CDR3 region has 15 residues. Germline values: CDR1 SGDLS, CDR2 YYNGEE. The V gene lost 1 base and the J gene lost 4 bases, with 12 bases spanning the gap. As DNA, the CDR3 is TGTGCCAGCAGCGTACAAGGGGAACGGGGAAACACCATATATTTT. It codes for CASSVQGERGNTIYF.

The V and J genes are TRBV27 and TRBJ1-2; 10 nucleotides agree with TRBD1. The CDR3 is 15 amino acids. Germline V gives CDR1 MNHEY, CDR2 SMNVEV (reference sequence). The ends lost 2 bases at V and 1 base at J; junction bases unmatched: 1. The CDR3 spells CASSLRTGGNYGYTF. The CDR3 nucleotides read TGTGCCAGCAGTTTAAGGACAGGGGGTAACTATGGCTACACCTTC.

The chain couples TRBV6-5 to TRBJ1-5; unclear D gene. V was clipped by 5 bases and J by 7 bases, with 18 bases between them. Germline CDR1 reads MNHEY; CDR2 reads SVGAGI. The CDR3 covers 15 residues. The CDR3: CASSPDSFKRQPQHF. CDR3 bases: TGTGCCAGCAGTCCCGACTCTTTCAAGCGGCAGCCCCAGCATTTT.

The rearrangement links TRBV5-1 to TRBJ1-5, with D maybe TRBD1 (5 bases). The CDR3 runs to 15 residues. V dropped 0 bases and J dropped 4 bases, with 11 bases sitting between them. Germline V gene lookup returns CDR1 SGHRS and CDR2 YFSETQ. The DNA for the CDR3 is TGCGCCAGCAGCTTGGAGGGAGGGGTGAATCAGCCCCAGCATTTT. It yields the protein CASSLEGGVNQPQHF.

This chain uses TRBV27 with TRBJ2-3; D might be TRBD2 (5 bases). Deletions cut 5 bases from V and 5 bases from J, with 14 bases between. The CDR3 runs 14 residues. Germline assignment: CDR1 MNHEY and CDR2 SMNVEV (reference sequence). In DNA, the CDR3 is TGTGCCAGCAGTGACGTCCGGGGTCGAGATACGCAGTATTTT. Protein sequence: CASSDVRGRDTQYF.

A remark on this clone: Other DNA variants within this sample encode the same CDR3. The chain joins TRBV12-3 or TRBV12-4 to TRBJ1-1, with D possibly TRBD1 on 5 matching bases. CDR3 length equals 13 residues. With 3 bases removed from V and 4 bases from J, the gap between germline ends came to 9 bases. CDR3 residues: CASSFQGGTEAFF. The DNA of the CDR3 is TGTGCCAGCAGTTTCCAGGGCGGCACTGAAGCTTTCTTT.